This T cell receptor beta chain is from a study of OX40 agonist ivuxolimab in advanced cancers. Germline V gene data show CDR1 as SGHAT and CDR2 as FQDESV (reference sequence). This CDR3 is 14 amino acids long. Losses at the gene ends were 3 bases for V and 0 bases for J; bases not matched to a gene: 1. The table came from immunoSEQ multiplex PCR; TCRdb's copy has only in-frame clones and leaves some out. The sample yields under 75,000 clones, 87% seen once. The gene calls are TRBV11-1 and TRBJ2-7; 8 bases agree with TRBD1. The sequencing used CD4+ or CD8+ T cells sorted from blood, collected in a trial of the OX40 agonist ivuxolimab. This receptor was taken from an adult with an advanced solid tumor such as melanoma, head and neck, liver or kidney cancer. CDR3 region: CASSFRGLSYEQYF. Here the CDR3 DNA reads TGTGCCAGCAGCTTCAGGGGGCTCTCCTACGAGCAGTACTTC.